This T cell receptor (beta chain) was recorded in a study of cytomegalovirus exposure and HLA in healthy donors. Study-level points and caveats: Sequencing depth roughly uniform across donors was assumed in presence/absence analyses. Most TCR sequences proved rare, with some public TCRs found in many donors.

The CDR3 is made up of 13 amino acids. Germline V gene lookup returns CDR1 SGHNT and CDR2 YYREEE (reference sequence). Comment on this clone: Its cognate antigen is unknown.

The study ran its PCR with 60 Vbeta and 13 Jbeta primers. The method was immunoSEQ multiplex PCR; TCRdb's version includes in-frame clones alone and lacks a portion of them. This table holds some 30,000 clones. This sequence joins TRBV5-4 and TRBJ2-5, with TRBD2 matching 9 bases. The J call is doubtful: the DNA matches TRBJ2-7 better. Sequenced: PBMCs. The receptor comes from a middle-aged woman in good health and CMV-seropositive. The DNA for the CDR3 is TGTGCCAGCCATAGCGGGAGAACCGCCGAGCAGTACTTC. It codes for CASHSGRTAEQYF.